The rows below give T cell receptor beta chains drawn from one sample of a study of early T cells in non-severe SARS-CoV-2 infection. A single record per CDR3 protein comes from TCRdb applying MiXCR to the 5' RACE reads. Of 25,000 to 30,000 distinct CDR3 sequences in the sample, roughly 4.2% were seen once. The source material was whole blood. The receptors stem from an adult who was a healthcare worker with PCR-confirmed SARS-CoV-2 infection or an uninfected control (not recorded which). CDR3s include the opening cysteine and the closing phenylalanine or tryptophan. The D gene is left open where the match is weak. Rows may omit the clone size; those that give it use once, few, many or a size class.

d_call | v_call | clone_size | cdr3_aa
NA | TRBV7-2 | NA | CASSRGLSYEQYF
NA | TRBV4-3 | many | CASSQEGVTYGYTF
NA | TRBV6-1 | NA | CASSELGALPDEQYF
NA | TRBV30 | NA | CAWGRGRANSPLHF
TRBD1 | TRBV18 | many | CASSQDRGKYEQYF
TRBD1 | TRBV7-2 | NA | CASSLGTGGDYEQYF
NA | TRBV3-1 | many | CASSQGLAGAYEQYF
NA | TRBV30 | many | CAWSVALTEAFF
TRBD2 | TRBV5-1 | many | CASFLGLAGRTDTQYF
TRBD1 | TRBV13 | medium-sized | CASSLWDSQMGYGYTF
NA | TRBV20-1 | many | CSANAETQYF
TRBD1 | TRBV10-3 | many | CAITFTDRANTEAFF
NA | TRBV5-4 | many | CASSWRNTEAFF
NA | TRBV10-3 | many | CAISDHNDQYNEQFF
NA | TRBV28 | medium-sized | CASTPGHSNQPQHF
NA | TRBV11-2 | many | CASSLGLAVTTSPLHF
NA | TRBV15 | many | CATSMGRWRDGYTF
NA | TRBV20-1 | many | CSARVQDYNSPLHF
NA | TRBV4-2 | many | CASSQDLLGDTEAFF